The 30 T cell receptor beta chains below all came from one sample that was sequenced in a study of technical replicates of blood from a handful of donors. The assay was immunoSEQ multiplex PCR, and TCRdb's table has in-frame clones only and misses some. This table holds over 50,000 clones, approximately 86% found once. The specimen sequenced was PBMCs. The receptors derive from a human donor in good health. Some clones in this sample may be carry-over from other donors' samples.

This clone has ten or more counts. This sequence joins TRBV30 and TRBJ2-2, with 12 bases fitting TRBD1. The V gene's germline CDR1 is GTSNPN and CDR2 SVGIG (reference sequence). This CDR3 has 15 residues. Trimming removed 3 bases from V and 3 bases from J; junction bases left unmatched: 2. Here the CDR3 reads CAWRGQGADTGELFF. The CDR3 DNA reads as TGTGCCTGGAGGGGACAGGGGGCAGACACCGGGGAGCTGTTTTTT.

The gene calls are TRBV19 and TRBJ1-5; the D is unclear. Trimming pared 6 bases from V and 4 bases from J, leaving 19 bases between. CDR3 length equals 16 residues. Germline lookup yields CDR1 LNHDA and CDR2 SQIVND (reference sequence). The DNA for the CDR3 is TGTGCCAGTAGCCATCCCGGGGAAGGGTGGAATCAGCCCCAGCATTTT. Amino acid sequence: CASSHPGEGWNQPQHF.

CDR3 nucleotide sequence: TGTGCCAGCAGTGAATGGGGGCAAGCTTTCTTT. This translates into CASSEWGQAFF. The chain uses TRBV2 and TRBJ1-1, with D maybe TRBD1 (6 bases). The CDR3 spans 11 residues. The germline CDR1 and CDR2 sequences are SNHLY and FYNNEI. Trimming took 2 bases from V and 9 from J, leaving 7 bases between them.

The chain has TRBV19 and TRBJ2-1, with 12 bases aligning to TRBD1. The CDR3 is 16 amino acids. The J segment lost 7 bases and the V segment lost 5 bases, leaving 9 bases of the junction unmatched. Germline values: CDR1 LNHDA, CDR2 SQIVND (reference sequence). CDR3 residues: CASSSSGQGARNEQFF. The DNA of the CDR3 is TGTGCCAGTAGTTCATCGGGACAGGGGGCGCGGAATGAGCAGTTCTTC.

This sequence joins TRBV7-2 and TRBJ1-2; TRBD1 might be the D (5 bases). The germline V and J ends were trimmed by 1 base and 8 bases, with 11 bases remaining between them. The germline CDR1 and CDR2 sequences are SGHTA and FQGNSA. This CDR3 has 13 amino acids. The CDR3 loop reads CASSLEGKSGYTF. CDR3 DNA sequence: TGTGCCAGCAGCTTAGAGGGGAAGAGCGGCTACACCTTC.

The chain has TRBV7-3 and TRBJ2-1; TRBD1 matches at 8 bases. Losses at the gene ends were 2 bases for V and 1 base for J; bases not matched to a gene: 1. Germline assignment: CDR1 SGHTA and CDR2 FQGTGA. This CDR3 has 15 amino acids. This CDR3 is CASSLDRGSYNEQFF. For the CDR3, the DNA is TGTGCCAGCAGCTTAGACAGGGGATCCTACAATGAGCAGTTCTTC.

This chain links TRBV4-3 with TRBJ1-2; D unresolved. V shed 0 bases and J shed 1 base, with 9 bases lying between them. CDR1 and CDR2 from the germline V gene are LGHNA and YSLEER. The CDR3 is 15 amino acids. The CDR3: CASSQDHWLNYGYTF. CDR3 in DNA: TGCGCCAGCAGCCAAGATCATTGGCTTAACTATGGCTACACCTTC.

CDR3 coding DNA: TGTGCCTGGAGGACAGGGGCTTTGGGCTACACCTTC. Translation: CAWRTGALGYTF. The V and J genes are TRBV30 and TRBJ1-2; 8 nucleotides align to TRBD1. This CDR3 spans 12 amino acids. Unmatched junction bases numbered 5, after V lost 3 bases and J lost 8 bases. Germline loops: CDR1 GTSNPN, CDR2 SVGIG (reference sequence).

In nucleotides, the CDR3 is TGTGCCAGCAGCCAAAATTGGGGCTCGGACACTGAAGCTTTCTTT. Protein sequence: CASSQNWGSDTEAFF. This rearrangement joins TRBV14 to TRBJ1-1, with a weak D call TRBD1 (5 bases). The CDR3 extends over 15 amino acids. Germline V gives CDR1 SGHDN, CDR2 FVKESK. V was cut by 2 bases and J by 3 bases, with 13 bases left in between.

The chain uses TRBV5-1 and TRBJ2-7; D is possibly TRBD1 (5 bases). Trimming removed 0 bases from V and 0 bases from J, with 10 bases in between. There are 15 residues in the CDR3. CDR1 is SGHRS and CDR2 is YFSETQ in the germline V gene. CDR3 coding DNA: TGCGCCAGCAGCTTGGGCCCCGACAGCTCCTACGAGCAGTACTTC. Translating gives CASSLGPDSSYEQYF.

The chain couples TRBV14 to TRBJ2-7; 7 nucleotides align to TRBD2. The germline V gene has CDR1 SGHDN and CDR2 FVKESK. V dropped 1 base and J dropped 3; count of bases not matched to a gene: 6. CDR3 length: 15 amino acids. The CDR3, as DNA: TGTGCCAGCAGCCAAGTGTCGGCTAGCGGCTACGAGCAGTACTTC. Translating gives CASSQVSASGYEQYF.

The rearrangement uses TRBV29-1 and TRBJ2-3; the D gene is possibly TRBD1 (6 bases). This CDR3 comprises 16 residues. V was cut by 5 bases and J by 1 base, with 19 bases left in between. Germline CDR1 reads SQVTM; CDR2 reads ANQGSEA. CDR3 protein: CSVQYLDSRRTDTQYF. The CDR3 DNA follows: TGCAGCGTTCAATACTTGGACAGCCGACGCACAGATACGCAGTATTTT.

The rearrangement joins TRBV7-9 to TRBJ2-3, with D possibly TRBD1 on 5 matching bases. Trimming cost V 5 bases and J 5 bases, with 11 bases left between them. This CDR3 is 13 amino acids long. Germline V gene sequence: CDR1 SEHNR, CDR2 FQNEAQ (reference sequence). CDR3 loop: CASSGASGDTQYF. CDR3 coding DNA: TGTGCCAGCAGCGGGGCTTCAGGAGATACGCAGTATTTT.

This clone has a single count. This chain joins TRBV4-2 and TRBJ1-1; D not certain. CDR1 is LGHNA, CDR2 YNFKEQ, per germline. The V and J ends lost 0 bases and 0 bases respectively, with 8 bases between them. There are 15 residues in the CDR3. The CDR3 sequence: CASSQEGGLNTEAFF. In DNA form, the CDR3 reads TGTGCCAGCAGCCAAGAAGGCGGATTGAACACTGAAGCTTTCTTT.

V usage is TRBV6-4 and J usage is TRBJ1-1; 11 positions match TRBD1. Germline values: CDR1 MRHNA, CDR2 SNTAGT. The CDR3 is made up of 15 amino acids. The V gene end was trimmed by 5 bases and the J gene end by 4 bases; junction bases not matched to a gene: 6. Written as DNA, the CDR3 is TGTGCCAGCAGTCCTACCGGGACAGGGGGCACTGAAGCTTTCTTT. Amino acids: CASSPTGTGGTEAFF.

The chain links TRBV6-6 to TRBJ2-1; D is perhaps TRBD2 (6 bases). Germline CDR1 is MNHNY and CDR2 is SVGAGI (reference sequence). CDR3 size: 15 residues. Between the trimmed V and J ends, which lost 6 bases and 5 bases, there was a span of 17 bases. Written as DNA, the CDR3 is TGTGCCAGCAGGGAAGATGGACTAAACGACAATGAGCAGTTCTTC. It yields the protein CASREDGLNDNEQFF.

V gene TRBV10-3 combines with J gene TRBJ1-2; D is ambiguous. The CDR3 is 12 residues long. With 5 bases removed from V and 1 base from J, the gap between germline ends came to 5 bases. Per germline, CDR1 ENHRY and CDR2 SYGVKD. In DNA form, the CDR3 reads TGTGCCATCAGTTCCAGTAACTATGGCTACACCTTC. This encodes CAISSSNYGYTF.

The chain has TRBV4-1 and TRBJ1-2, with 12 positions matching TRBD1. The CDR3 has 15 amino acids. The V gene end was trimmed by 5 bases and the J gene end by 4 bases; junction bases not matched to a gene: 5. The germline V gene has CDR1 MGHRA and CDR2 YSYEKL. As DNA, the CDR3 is TGCGCCAGCAGCGACCCGGGACAGGGGGCCTATGGCTACACCTTC. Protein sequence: CASSDPGQGAYGYTF.

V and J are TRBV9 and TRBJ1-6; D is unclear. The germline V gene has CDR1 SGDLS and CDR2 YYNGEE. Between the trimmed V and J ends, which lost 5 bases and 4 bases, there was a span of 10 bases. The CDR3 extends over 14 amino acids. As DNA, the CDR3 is TGTGCCAGCAGTCGACTAGAGTATAATTCACCCCTCCACTTT. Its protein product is CASSRLEYNSPLHF.

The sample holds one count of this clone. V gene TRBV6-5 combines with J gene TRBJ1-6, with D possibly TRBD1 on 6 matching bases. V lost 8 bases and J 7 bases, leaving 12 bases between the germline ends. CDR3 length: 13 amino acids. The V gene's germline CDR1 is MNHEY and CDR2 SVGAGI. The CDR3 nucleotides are TGTGCCAGCGGTCAGGGGCGAAATTCACCCCTCCACTTT. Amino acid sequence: CASGQGRNSPLHF.

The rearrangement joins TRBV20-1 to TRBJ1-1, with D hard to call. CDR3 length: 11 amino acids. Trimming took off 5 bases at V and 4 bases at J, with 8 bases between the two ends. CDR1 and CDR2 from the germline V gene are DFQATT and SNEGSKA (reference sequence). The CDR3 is CSAGHFTEAFF. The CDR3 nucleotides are TGCAGTGCTGGGCACTTCACTGAAGCTTTCTTT.

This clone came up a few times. CDR3 amino acids: CASSRTGGKGDEQYF. The CDR3 nucleotides read TGTGCCAGCAGCCGGACGGGAGGGAAGGGGGACGAGCAGTACTTC. The V gene is TRBV9, the J gene TRBJ2-7; 8 nucleotides line up with TRBD2. The CDR3 has 15 residues. J lost 5 bases, V lost 4 bases, and 11 bases had no gene match. CDR1 and CDR2 from the germline V gene are SGDLS and YYNGEE. Using reference TRBV9 and TRBJ2-7 for the parts outside the CDR3, the full variable domain is DSGVTQTPKHLITATGQRVTLRCSPRSGDLSVYWYQQSLDQGLQFLIQYYNGEERAKGNILERFSAQQFPDLHSELNLSSLELGDSALYFCASSRTGGKGDEQYFGPGTRLTVT.

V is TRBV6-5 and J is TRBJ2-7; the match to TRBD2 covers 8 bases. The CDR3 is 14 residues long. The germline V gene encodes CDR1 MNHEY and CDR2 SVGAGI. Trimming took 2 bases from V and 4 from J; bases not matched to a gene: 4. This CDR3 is CASSYRGGRYEQYF. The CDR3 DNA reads TGTGCCAGCAGTTACCGCGGGGGGCGGTACGAGCAGTACTTC.

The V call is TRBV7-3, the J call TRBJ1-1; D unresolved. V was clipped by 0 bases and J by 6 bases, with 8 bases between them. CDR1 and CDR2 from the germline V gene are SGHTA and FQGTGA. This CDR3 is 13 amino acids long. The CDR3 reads CASSLTHFSEAFF. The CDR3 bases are TGTGCCAGCAGCTTAACCCACTTCTCTGAAGCTTTCTTT.

CDR3 DNA sequence: TGTGCCAGCAGCCAACTTGCTGAAGCTTTCTTT. This translates into CASSQLAEAFF. The chain has TRBV5-6 and TRBJ1-1, with unresolved D. Looked up from germline, CDR1 is SGHDT and CDR2 is YYEEEE. The CDR3 consists of 11 residues. Trimming took 4 bases from V and 6 from J, leaving 7 bases between them.

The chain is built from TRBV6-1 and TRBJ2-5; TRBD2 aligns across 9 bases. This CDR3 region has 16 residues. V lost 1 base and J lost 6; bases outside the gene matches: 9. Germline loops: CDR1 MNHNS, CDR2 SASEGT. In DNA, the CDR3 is TGTGCCAGCAGTGAAGGAGATCAACCTAGCGGGAAGACCCAGTACTTC. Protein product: CASSEGDQPSGKTQYF.

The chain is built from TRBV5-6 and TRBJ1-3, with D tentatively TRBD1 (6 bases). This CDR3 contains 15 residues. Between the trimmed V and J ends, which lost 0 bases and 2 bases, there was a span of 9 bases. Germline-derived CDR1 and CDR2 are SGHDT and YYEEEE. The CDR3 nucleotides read TGTGCCAGCAGCTTGGGGGGGCTCACTGGAAACACCATATATTTT. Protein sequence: CASSLGGLTGNTIYF. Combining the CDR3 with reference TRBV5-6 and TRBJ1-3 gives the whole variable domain DAGVTQSPTHLIKTRGQQVTLRCSPKSGHDTVSWYQQALGQGPQFIFQYYEEEERQRGNFPDRFSGHQFPNYSSELNVNALLLGDSALYLCASSLGGLTGNTIYFGEGSWLTVV.

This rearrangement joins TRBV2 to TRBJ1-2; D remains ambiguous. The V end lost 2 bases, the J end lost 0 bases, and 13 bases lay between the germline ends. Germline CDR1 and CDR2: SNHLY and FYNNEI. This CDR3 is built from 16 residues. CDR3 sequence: CASSESFGSSNYGYTF. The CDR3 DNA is TGTGCCAGCAGTGAATCGTTTGGGAGCTCTAACTATGGCTACACCTTC.

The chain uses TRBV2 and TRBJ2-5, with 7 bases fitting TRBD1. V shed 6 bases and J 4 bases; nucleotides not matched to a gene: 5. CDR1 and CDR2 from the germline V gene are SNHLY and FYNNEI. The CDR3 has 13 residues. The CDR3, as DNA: TGTGCCAGCAGCGGGGACAGACTAGAGACCCAGTACTTC. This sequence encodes CASSGDRLETQYF. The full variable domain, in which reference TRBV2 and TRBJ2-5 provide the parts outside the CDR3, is EPEVTQTPSHQVTQMGQEVILRCVPISNHLYFYWYRQILGQKVEFLVSFYNNEISEKSEIFDDQFSVERPDGSNFTLKIRSTKLEDSAMYFCASSGDRLETQYFGPGTRLLVL.

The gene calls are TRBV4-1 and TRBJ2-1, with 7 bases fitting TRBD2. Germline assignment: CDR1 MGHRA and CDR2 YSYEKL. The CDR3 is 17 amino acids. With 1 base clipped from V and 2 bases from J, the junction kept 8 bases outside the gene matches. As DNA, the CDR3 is TGCGCCAGCAGCCAAGGCGACGGGAGGCTACCCTACAATGAGCAGTTCTTC. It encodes CASSQGDGRLPYNEQFF.